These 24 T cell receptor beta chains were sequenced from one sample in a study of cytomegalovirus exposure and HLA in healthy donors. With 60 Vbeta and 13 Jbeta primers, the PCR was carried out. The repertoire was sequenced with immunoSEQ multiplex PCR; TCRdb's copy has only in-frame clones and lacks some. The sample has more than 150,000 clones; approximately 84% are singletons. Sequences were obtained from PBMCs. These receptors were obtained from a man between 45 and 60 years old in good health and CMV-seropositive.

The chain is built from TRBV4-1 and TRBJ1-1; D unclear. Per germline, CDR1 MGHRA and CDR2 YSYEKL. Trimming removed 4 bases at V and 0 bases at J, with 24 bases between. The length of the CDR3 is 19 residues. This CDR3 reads CASSLNRQVIKPLNTEAFF. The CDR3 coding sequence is TGCGCCAGCAGCCTCAACCGGCAGGTCATTAAGCCGTTGAACACTGAAGCTTTCTTT.

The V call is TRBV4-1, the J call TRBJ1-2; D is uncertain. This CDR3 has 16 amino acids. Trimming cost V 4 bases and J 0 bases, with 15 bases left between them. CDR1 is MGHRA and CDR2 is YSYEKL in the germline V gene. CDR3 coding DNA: TGCGCCAGCAGCCCTAATGCGGCGGGAGCTAACTATGGCTACACCTTC. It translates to CASSPNAAGANYGYTF.

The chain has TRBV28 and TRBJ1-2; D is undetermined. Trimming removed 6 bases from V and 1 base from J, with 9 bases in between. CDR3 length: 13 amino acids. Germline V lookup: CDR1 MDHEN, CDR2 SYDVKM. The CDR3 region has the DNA TGTGCCAGCAGCAACCAGTTTAACTATGGCTACACCTTC. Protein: CASSNQFNYGYTF.

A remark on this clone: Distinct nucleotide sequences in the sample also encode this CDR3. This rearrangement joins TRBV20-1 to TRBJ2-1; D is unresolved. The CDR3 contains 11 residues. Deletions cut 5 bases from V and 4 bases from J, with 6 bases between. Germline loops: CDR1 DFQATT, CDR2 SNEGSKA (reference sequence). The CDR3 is CSASGYNEQFF. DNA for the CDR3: TGCAGTGCTTCGGGTTACAATGAGCAGTTCTTC.

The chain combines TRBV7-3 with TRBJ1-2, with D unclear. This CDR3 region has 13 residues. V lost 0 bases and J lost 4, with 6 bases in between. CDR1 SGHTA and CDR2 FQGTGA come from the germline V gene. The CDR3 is CASSLTVGYGYTF. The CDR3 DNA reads TGTGCCAGCAGCTTAACGGTCGGCTATGGCTACACCTTC.

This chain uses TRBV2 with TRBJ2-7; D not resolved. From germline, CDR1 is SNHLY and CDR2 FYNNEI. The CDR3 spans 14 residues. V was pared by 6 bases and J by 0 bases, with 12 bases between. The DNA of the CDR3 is TGTGCCAGCAGGGTACGGGTCCTCTCCTACGAGCAGTACTTC. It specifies CASRVRVLSYEQYF. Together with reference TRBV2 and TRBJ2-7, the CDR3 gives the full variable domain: EPEVTQTPSHQVTQMGQEVILRCVPISNHLYFYWYRQILGQKVEFLVSFYNNEISEKSEIFDDQFSVERPDGSNFTLKIRSTKLEDSAMYFCASRVRVLSYEQYFGPGTRLTVT.

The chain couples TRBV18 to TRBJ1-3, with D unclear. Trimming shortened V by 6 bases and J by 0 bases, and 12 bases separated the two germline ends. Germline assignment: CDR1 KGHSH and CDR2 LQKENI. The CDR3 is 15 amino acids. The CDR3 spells CASSRDGDSGNTIYF. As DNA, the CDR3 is TGTGCCAGCTCTCGCGACGGAGACTCTGGAAACACCATATATTTT.

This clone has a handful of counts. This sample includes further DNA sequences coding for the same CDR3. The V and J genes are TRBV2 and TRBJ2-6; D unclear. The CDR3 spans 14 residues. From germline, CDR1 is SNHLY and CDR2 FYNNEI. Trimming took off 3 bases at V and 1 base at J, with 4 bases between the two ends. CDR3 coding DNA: TGTGCCAGCAGTGACAGGTCTGGGGCCAACGTCCTGACTTTC. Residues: CASSDRSGANVLTF.

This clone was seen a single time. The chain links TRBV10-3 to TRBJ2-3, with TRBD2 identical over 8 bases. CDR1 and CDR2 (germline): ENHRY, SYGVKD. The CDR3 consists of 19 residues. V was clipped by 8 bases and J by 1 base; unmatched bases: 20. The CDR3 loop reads CAISVRVLADSRGTDTQYF. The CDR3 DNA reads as TGTGCCATCTCGGTTCGGGTACTAGCGGATTCGCGGGGCACAGATACGCAGTATTTT.

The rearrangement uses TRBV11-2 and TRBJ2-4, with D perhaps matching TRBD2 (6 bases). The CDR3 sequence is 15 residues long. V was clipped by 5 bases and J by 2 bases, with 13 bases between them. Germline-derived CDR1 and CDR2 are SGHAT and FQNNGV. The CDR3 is CASSAIGGPKNIQYF. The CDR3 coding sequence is TGTGCCAGCAGCGCTATCGGGGGACCCAAAAACATTCAGTACTTC. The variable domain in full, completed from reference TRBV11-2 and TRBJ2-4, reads EAGVAQSPRYKIIEKRQSVAFWCNPISGHATLYWYQQILGQGPKLLIQFQNNGVVDDSQLPKDRFSAERLKGVDSTLKIQPAKLEDSAVYLCASSAIGGPKNIQYFGAGTRLSVL.

CDR3 coding DNA: TGTGCCAGCAGAACACGTCAGGGACACCTGAATCAGCCCCAGCATTTT. It encodes CASRTRQGHLNQPQHF. The V call is TRBV6-6, the J call TRBJ1-5; tentatively, D is TRBD1 (6 bases). V gave up 6 bases and J gave up 4 bases, with 19 bases separating them. CDR3 length: 16 residues. CDR1 is MNHNY and CDR2 is SVGAGI in the germline V gene (reference sequence).

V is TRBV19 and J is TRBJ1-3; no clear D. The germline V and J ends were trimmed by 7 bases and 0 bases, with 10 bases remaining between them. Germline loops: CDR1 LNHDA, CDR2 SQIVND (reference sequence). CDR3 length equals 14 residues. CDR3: CASTNVNSGNTIYF. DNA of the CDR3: TGTGCCAGTACCAATGTCAACTCTGGAAACACCATATATTTT.

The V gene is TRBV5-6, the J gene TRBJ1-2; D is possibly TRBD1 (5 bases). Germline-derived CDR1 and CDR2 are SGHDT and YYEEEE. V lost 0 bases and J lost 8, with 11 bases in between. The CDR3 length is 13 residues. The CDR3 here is CASSLALGEGYTF. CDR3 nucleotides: TGTGCCAGCAGCTTGGCCCTAGGGGAAGGCTACACCTTC.

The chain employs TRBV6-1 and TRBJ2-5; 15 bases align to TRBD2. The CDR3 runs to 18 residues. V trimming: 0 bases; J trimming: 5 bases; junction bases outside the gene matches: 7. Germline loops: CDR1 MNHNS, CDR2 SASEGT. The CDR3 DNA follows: TGTGCCAGCAGTGAAGCGGGACTAGCGGGAGGATATCGGGAGACCCAGTACTTC. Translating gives CASSEAGLAGGYRETQYF.

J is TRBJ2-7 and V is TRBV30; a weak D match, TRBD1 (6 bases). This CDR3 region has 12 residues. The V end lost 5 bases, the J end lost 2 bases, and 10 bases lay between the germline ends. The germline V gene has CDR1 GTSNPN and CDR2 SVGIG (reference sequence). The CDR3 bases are TGTGCCTGGGGACAGTTTACCTACGAGCAGTACTTC. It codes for CAWGQFTYEQYF.

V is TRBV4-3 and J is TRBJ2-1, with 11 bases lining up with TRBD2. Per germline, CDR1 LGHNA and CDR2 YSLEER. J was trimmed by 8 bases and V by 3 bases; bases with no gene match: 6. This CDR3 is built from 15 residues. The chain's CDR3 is CASSHPGTSGDEQFF. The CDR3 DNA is TGCGCCAGCAGCCATCCCGGGACTAGCGGCGATGAGCAGTTCTTC.

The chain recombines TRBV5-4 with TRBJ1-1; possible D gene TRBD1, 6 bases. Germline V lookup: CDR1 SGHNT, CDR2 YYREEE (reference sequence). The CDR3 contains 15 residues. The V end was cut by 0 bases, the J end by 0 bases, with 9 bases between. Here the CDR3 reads CASSLAGQMNTEAFF. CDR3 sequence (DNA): TGTGCCAGCAGCTTGGCCGGACAGATGAACACTGAAGCTTTCTTT.

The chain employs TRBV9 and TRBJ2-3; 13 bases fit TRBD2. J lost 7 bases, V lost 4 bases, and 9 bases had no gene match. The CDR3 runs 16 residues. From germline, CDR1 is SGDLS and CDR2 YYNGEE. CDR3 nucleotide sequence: TGTGCCAGCAGCCCACGGACTAGCGGGAGTGTTTATACGCAGTATTTT. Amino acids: CASSPRTSGSVYTQYF.

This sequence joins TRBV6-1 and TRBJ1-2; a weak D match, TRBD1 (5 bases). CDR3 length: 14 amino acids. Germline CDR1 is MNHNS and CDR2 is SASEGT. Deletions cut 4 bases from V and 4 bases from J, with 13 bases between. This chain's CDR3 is CASSAGFEFYGYTF. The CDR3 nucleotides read TGTGCCAGCAGTGCAGGGTTTGAATTCTATGGCTACACCTTC.

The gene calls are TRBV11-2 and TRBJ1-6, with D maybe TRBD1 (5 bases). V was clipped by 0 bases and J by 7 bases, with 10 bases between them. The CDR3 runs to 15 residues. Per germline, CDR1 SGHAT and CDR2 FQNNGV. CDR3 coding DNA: TGTGCCAGCAGCTTAGATCGGGGGAGAAATTCACCCCTCCACTTT. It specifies CASSLDRGRNSPLHF. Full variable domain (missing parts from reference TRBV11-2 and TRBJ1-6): EAGVAQSPRYKIIEKRQSVAFWCNPISGHATLYWYQQILGQGPKLLIQFQNNGVVDDSQLPKDRFSAERLKGVDSTLKIQPAKLEDSAVYLCASSLDRGRNSPLHFGNGTRLTVT.

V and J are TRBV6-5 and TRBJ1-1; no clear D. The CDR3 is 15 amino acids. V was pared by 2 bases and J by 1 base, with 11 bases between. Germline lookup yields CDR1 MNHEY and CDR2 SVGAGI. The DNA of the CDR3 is TGTGCCAGCAGTTACACCCTCGCGAGGAACACTGAAGCTTTCTTT. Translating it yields CASSYTLARNTEAFF.

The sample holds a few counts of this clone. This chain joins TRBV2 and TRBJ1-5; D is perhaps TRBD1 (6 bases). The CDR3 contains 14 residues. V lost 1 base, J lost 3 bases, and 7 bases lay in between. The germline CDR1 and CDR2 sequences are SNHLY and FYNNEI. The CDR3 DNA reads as TGTGCCAGCAGTGAAGGGACAGTCAATCAGCCCCAGCATTTT. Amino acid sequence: CASSEGTVNQPQHF. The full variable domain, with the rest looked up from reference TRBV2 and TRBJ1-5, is EPEVTQTPSHQVTQMGQEVILRCVPISNHLYFYWYRQILGQKVEFLVSFYNNEISEKSEIFDDQFSVERPDGSNFTLKIRSTKLEDSAMYFCASSEGTVNQPQHFGDGTRLSIL.

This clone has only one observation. The CDR3, as DNA: TGCGCCAGCACAGGGACAACGTACAATGAGCAGTTCTTC. Protein sequence: CASTGTTYNEQFF. V is TRBV10-2 and J is TRBJ2-1; a weak D match, TRBD1 (6 bases). The V gene lost 7 bases and the J gene lost 4 bases, with 11 bases spanning the gap. Germline V gene sequence: CDR1 WSHSY, CDR2 SAAADI. The length of the CDR3 is 13 residues.

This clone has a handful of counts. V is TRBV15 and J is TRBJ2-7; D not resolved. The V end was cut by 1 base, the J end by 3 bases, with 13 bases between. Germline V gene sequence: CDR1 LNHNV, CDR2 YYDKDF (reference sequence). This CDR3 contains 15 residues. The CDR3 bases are TGTGCCACCAGCAGAGGACCAGGTGACCTCTACGAGCAGTACTTC. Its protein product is CATSRGPGDLYEQYF.